Below are 15 T cell receptor beta chains sequenced from a single sample in a study of spatial heterogeneity in lung cancer. Study observations and caveats: One measure, the expanded intratumoral alpha and beta TCR count, tracked tumor mutation counts.

No antigen has been identified for these receptors. TCRdb reanalysed the 5' RACE reads using MiXCR and keeps one entry per CDR3 protein. This sample has about 9,300 distinct CDR3 sequences, with around half found just once. The time point here: sample taken at primary tumor resection. The sequencing here drew on lung tumor tissue, taken at surgery. All receptors come from a female donor with early-stage non-small cell lung cancer.

This clonotype was seen only once. The chain is built from TRBV4-2 and TRBJ2-7, with 8 nucleotides matching TRBD1. Trimming cost V 1 base and J 1 base; bases outside gene matches: 3. In germline, CDR1 is LGHNA, CDR2 YNFKEQ. This CDR3 region has 15 residues. CDR3 coding DNA: TGTGCCAGCAGCCAAGTCGACAGGGGATCCTACGAGCAGTACTTC. Its protein product is CASSQVDRGSYEQYF.

This clonotype was observed a handful of times. This chain joins TRBV10-3 and TRBJ2-5; a weak D match, TRBD2 (5 bases). CDR1 and CDR2 from the germline V gene are ENHRY and SYGVKD. V shed 3 bases and J shed 3 bases, with 14 bases lying between them. The CDR3 runs 15 residues. This chain's CDR3 is CAISDVGAREETQYF. The CDR3 DNA is TGTGCCATCAGTGATGTGGGAGCGAGGGAAGAGACCCAGTACTTC.

The chain joins TRBV6-5 to TRBJ1-1; D is perhaps TRBD1 (5 bases). V was shortened by 2 bases and J by 4 bases, with 8 bases between the two germline ends. Germline CDR1 and CDR2: MNHEY and SVGAGI. There are 13 residues in the CDR3. This CDR3 is CASSYRGSTEAFF. CDR3 coding DNA: TGTGCCAGCAGTTACCGGGGGAGCACTGAAGCTTTCTTT.

The genes are TRBV7-3 and TRBJ2-4; 7 nucleotides line up with TRBD1. CDR1 SGHTA and CDR2 FQGTGA come from the germline V gene. CDR3 length: 13 amino acids. Unmatched junction bases numbered 2, after V lost 2 bases and J lost 7 bases. This CDR3 reads CASSLSGGNIQYF. The CDR3 DNA is TGTGCCAGCAGCTTATCAGGGGGTAACATTCAGTACTTC.

The chain carries TRBV24-1 and TRBJ2-1, with a possible D match to TRBD1 (5 bases). The germline V gene encodes CDR1 KGHDR and CDR2 SFDVKD. V shed 7 bases and J shed 7 bases, with 13 bases lying between them. The CDR3 loop spans 13 amino acids. CDR3 protein: CATRSQGFNEQFF. The CDR3 region has the DNA TGTGCCACCAGAAGTCAGGGATTTAATGAGCAGTTCTTC.

J is TRBJ2-5 and V is TRBV20-1; no reliable D call. The V gene lost 3 bases and the J gene lost 1 base, with 3 bases spanning the gap. The CDR3 runs 11 residues. Germline V gene sequence: CDR1 DFQATT, CDR2 SNEGSKA (reference sequence). The CDR3 DNA sequence: TGCAGTGCTAGCTCCCAAGAGACCCAGTACTTC. Amino acids: CSASSQETQYF.

V usage is TRBV6-5 and J usage is TRBJ2-7; tentative D call: TRBD1 (6 bases). The germline gives CDR1 MNHEY, CDR2 SVGAGI. Trimming removed 5 bases from V and 2 bases from J, with 13 bases in between. There are 14 residues in the CDR3. CDR3 amino acids: CASSADRFPYEQYF. CDR3 nucleotides: TGTGCCAGCAGTGCCGACAGGTTTCCCTACGAGCAGTACTTC.

This clonotype was observed a few times. The chain employs TRBV18 and TRBJ2-7; TRBD2 aligns across 10 bases. The CDR3 contains 18 residues. Trimming cost V 3 bases and J 0 bases; bases outside gene matches: 11. The germline CDR1 and CDR2 sequences are KGHSH and LQKENI. Here the CDR3 reads CASSPLRLAGVSSYEQYF. Here the CDR3 DNA reads TGTGCCAGCTCACCGTTGAGGCTAGCGGGGGTTAGCTCCTACGAGCAGTACTTC.

The CDR3 DNA sequence: TGTGCCAGCAGTTTAGATCTAGGGAGCAATCAGCCCCAGCATTTT. It translates to CASSLDLGSNQPQHF. V gene TRBV12-3 or TRBV12-4 combines with J gene TRBJ1-5; D is unclear. V was cut by 1 base and J by 1 base, with 8 bases left in between. CDR3 length equals 15 residues.

CDR3 bases: TGTGCCAGCTCACCTGACAGCTTCACCTACGAGCAGTACTTC. Translated: CASSPDSFTYEQYF. V and J are TRBV18 and TRBJ2-7; the D gene is possibly TRBD1 (5 bases). The germline V gene has CDR1 KGHSH and CDR2 LQKENI. V gave up 3 bases and J gave up 2 bases, with 11 bases separating them. CDR3 length equals 14 residues.

This clonotype occurred a few times. V usage is TRBV5-1 and J usage is TRBJ2-3, with a weak D call TRBD1 (6 bases). V gave up 2 bases and J gave up 2 bases, with 21 bases separating them. The germline V gene has CDR1 SGHRS and CDR2 YFSETQ. CDR3 length: 18 residues. In DNA, the CDR3 is TGCGCCAGCAGCTTTACAGGGATTGGGAGCTACACCACAGATACGCAGTATTTT. Amino acids: CASSFTGIGSYTTDTQYF.

The V gene is TRBV12-3 or TRBV12-4, the J gene TRBJ1-1, with D uncertain. V was clipped by 5 bases and J by 4 bases, with 17 bases between them. The CDR3 consists of 15 residues. CDR3 residues: CASSLRPDRGTEAFF. For the CDR3, the DNA is TGTGCCAGCAGTCTCCGACCTGATCGGGGCACTGAAGCTTTCTTT.

Turning to this clonotype: One end of the junction is discordant with germline, which a read error may explain. The chain links TRBV3-1 to TRBJ1-6; no definite D call. There are 13 residues in the CDR3. Germline values: CDR1 LGHDT, CDR2 YNNKEL (reference sequence). CDR3 protein: CASSQAETGPYAF. DNA of the CDR3: TGTGCCAGCAGCCAAGCCGAAACCGGCCCCTATGCCTTT.

The V gene is TRBV5-6, the J gene TRBJ1-5; D gene ambiguous. V shed 0 bases and J shed 6 bases, with 7 bases lying between them. CDR3 length equals 13 residues. Germline CDR1 SGHDT, CDR2 YYEEEE. The CDR3 DNA reads TGTGCCAGCAGCTTGGGATTCCGTCAGCCCCAGCATTTT. Protein sequence: CASSLGFRQPQHF. Variable domain in full (rest from reference TRBV5-6 and TRBJ1-5): DAGVTQSPTHLIKTRGQQVTLRCSPKSGHDTVSWYQQALGQGPQFIFQYYEEEERQRGNFPDRFSGHQFPNYSSELNVNALLLGDSALYLCASSLGFRQPQHFGDGTRLSIL.

This clonotype was seen a handful of times. The chain carries TRBV5-5 and TRBJ2-5, with D unresolved. V was cut by 1 base and J by 2 bases, with 12 bases left in between. Germline loops: CDR1 SGHKS, CDR2 YYEKEE (reference sequence). This CDR3 is 15 amino acids long. CDR3 in amino acids: CASSLKVSRQETQYF. The CDR3 DNA reads as TGTGCCAGCAGCTTGAAGGTCAGTCGGCAAGAGACCCAGTACTTC.